One sample yielded the 24 T cell receptor beta chains listed below, sequenced in a study of blood T cell repertoires in COVID-19. Produced via immunoSEQ multiplex PCR; TCRdb's table is partial and in-frame only. The sample lists some 280,000 clones, roughly 85% occurring once. Input material: peripheral blood. The receptors derive from a woman younger than 45 with active or convalescent COVID-19.

V usage is TRBV15 and J usage is TRBJ2-5, with D possibly matching TRBD2 (5 bases). Trimming removed 4 bases from V and 5 bases from J, with 14 bases in between. The CDR3 length is 14 residues. Germline values: CDR1 LNHNV, CDR2 YYDKDF (reference sequence). The CDR3 here is CATSTAGVRETQYF. CDR3 DNA: TGTGCCACCAGCACCGCCGGGGTGCGGGAGACCCAGTACTTC.

J is TRBJ2-1 and V is TRBV27, with D possibly TRBD1 on 5 matching bases. The germline gives CDR1 MNHEY, CDR2 SMNVEV (reference sequence). V lost 7 bases, J lost 6 bases, and 19 bases lay in between. CDR3 length: 15 amino acids. The CDR3 DNA is TGTGCCAGCATCGTAAGGCAGGGCGTCGGCAATGAGCAGTTCTTC. Translating gives CASIVRQGVGNEQFF.

The V gene is TRBV18, the J gene TRBJ2-3; 7 nucleotides line up with TRBD1. This CDR3 has 16 amino acids. With 3 bases clipped from V and 4 bases from J, the junction kept 10 bases outside the gene matches. CDR1 and CDR2 (germline): KGHSH, LQKENI. The DNA for the CDR3 is TGTGCCAGCTCACCGCGGACACCAGGGGGACCAGATACGCAGTATTTT. Protein: CASSPRTPGGPDTQYF.

The genes are TRBV7-2 and TRBJ1-6; D unresolved. This CDR3 comprises 16 residues. Germline CDR1 SGHTA, CDR2 FQGNSA. Trimming removed 0 bases from V and 9 bases from J, with 15 bases in between. The CDR3 loop reads CASSLAGTAASSPLHF. The CDR3, as DNA: TGTGCCAGCAGCTTAGCCGGAACAGCTGCAAGTTCACCCCTCCACTTT. The full variable domain, completed using reference TRBV7-2 and TRBJ1-6, is GAGVSQSPSNKVTEKGKDVELRCDPISGHTALYWYRQSLGQGLEFLIYFQGNSAPDKSGLPSDRFSAERTGGSVSTLTIQRTQQEDSAVYLCASSLAGTAASSPLHFGNGTRLTVT.

In nucleotides, the CDR3 is TGTGCCAGCAGCTTAGGAGGGGGCAATACTGAAGCTTTCTTT. The encoded protein is CASSLGGGNTEAFF. The rearrangement joins TRBV7-2 to TRBJ1-1; 7 bases agree with TRBD1. J lost 5 bases, V lost 1 base, and 4 bases had no gene match. Per germline, CDR1 SGHTA and CDR2 FQGNSA. CDR3 length: 14 amino acids.

This clone was seen more than once but under ten times. The rearrangement joins TRBV4-1 to TRBJ1-1; D may be TRBD1 (5 bases). V lost 8 bases, J lost 8 bases, and 18 bases lay in between. The CDR3 spans 13 residues. Germline CDR1 is MGHRA and CDR2 is YSYEKL. The CDR3 DNA follows: TGCGCCAGCCGAGCGGGGTGGGGGGACGAAGCTTTCTTT. Translation gives CASRAGWGDEAFF.

This sequence joins TRBV5-1 and TRBJ1-1; D uncertain. The CDR3 covers 13 residues. The germline V and J ends were trimmed by 6 bases and 5 bases, with 14 bases remaining between them. CDR1 and CDR2 (germline): SGHRS, YFSETQ. This chain's CDR3 is CASKDSGGTEAFF. The CDR3 coding sequence is TGCGCCAGCAAGGACTCAGGCGGTACTGAAGCTTTCTTT. The whole variable domain, filled in from reference TRBV5-1 and TRBJ1-1, reads KAGVTQTPRYLIKTRGQQVTLSCSPISGHRSVSWYQQTPGQGLQFLFEYFSETQRNKGNFPGRFSGRQFSNSRSEMNVSTLELGDSALYLCASKDSGGTEAFFGQGTRLTVV.

The chain recombines TRBV18 with TRBJ1-5; perhaps TRBD1 as D (6 bases). Trimming took off 3 bases at V and 4 bases at J, with 10 bases between the two ends. This CDR3 spans 14 amino acids. Germline CDR1 and CDR2: KGHSH and LQKENI. Written as DNA, the CDR3 is TGTGCCAGCTCACCCTCGGGACAAAATCAGCCCCAGCATTTT. The encoded protein is CASSPSGQNQPQHF.

V usage is TRBV4-1 and J usage is TRBJ2-3, with 8 bases lining up with TRBD2. The length of the CDR3 is 16 residues. Trimming took 3 bases from V and 3 from J; bases not matched to a gene: 8. Per germline, CDR1 MGHRA and CDR2 YSYEKL. CDR3 sequence reads: CASSQYPGLVTDTQYF. The CDR3 nucleotides are TGCGCCAGCAGCCAGTACCCGGGACTAGTGACAGATACGCAGTATTTT.

The J gene is TRBJ2-7, the V gene TRBV27; 9 bases match TRBD1. CDR1 is MNHEY, CDR2 SMNVEV, per germline (reference sequence). The V gene end was trimmed by 4 bases and the J gene end by 3 bases; junction bases not matched to a gene: 7. There are 15 residues in the CDR3. The CDR3 sequence: CASSSRTGAHYEQYF. DNA of the CDR3: TGTGCCAGCAGTTCCCGGACAGGGGCCCACTACGAGCAGTACTTC.

The chain uses TRBV29-1 and TRBJ2-3; 10 bases match TRBD2. Germline V gene lookup returns CDR1 SQVTM and CDR2 ANQGSEA. The J segment lost 3 bases and the V segment lost 6 bases, leaving 0 bases of the junction unmatched. CDR3 length: 12 amino acids. In nucleotides, the CDR3 is TGCAGCGTACTAGCGGGGACAGATACGCAGTATTTT. This gives the protein CSVLAGTDTQYF.

This clone was counted ten times or more. This chain uses TRBV30 with TRBJ1-3; maybe TRBD1 (5 bases). The CDR3 extends over 13 amino acids. V was cut by 7 bases and J by 4 bases, with 14 bases left in between. Germline CDR1 is GTSNPN and CDR2 is SVGIG (reference sequence). CDR3 sequence (DNA): TGTGCCTTCAGGGTTACACTGGGAAACACCATATATTTT. Translating it yields CAFRVTLGNTIYF.

The chain combines TRBV4-3 with TRBJ2-2; no firm D call. The germline V gene encodes CDR1 LGHNA and CDR2 YSLEER. The CDR3 spans 12 residues. Trimming cost V 2 bases and J 6 bases, with 4 bases left between them. The CDR3 DNA reads as TGCGCCAGCAGCCAAACGGCCGGGGAGCTGTTTTTT. Its translation: CASSQTAGELFF.

This sequence joins TRBV5-4 and TRBJ2-5, with 8 bases fitting TRBD1. Germline-derived CDR1 and CDR2 are SGHNT and YYREEE (reference sequence). Trimming at V came to 3 bases and at J to 2 bases, leaving 6 bases not matched to a gene. There are 15 residues in the CDR3. This CDR3 reads CASSSGQAGQETQYF. DNA for the CDR3: TGTGCCAGCAGCTCGGGACAGGCTGGGCAAGAGACCCAGTACTTC.

This rearrangement joins TRBV28 to TRBJ2-1; D is perhaps TRBD1 (5 bases). The germline V gene encodes CDR1 MDHEN and CDR2 SYDVKM. The CDR3 loop spans 13 amino acids. V was clipped by 8 bases and J by 6 bases, with 14 bases between them. This CDR3 reads CASRPRQTNEQFF. The CDR3 DNA follows: TGTGCCAGCCGACCGCGACAGACCAATGAGCAGTTCTTC.

This clone was recorded once. V and J are TRBV30 and TRBJ2-2, with 7 bases that match TRBD1. V lost 4 bases and J lost 4; bases outside the gene matches: 12. Germline V gene sequence: CDR1 GTSNPN, CDR2 SVGIG (reference sequence). This CDR3 has 16 amino acids. The CDR3 region has the DNA TGTGCCTGGACGGGACAGCGAATCGCGGGCACCGGGGAGCTGTTTTTT. It specifies CAWTGQRIAGTGELFF. Together with reference TRBV30 and TRBJ2-2, the CDR3 gives the full variable domain: SQTIHQWPATLVQPVGSPLSLECTVEGTSNPNLYWYRQAAGRGLQLLFYSVGIGQISSEVPQNLSASRPQDRQFILSSKKLLLSDSGFYLCAWTGQRIAGTGELFFGEGSRLTVL.

This clone was observed a single time. V gene TRBV27 combines with J gene TRBJ2-2; weak D call: TRBD1 (5 bases). V was cut by 4 bases and J by 4 bases, with 7 bases left in between. Germline V gene lookup returns CDR1 MNHEY and CDR2 SMNVEV (reference sequence). This CDR3 is built from 13 residues. CDR3: CASSSRATGELFF. The CDR3 DNA reads TGTGCCAGCAGTTCCAGGGCCACCGGGGAGCTGTTTTTT.

The J gene is TRBJ1-6, the V gene TRBV5-8, with TRBD1 identical over 8 bases. The germline V gene encodes CDR1 SGHTS and CDR2 YDEGEE. With V trimmed by 6 bases and J by 7 bases, 9 bases remained unmatched. This CDR3 is 15 amino acids long. The CDR3 bases are TGTGCCAGCATGCCGGGACAGGTTGACAATTCACCCCTCCACTTT. This translates into CASMPGQVDNSPLHF. Full variable domain (missing parts from reference TRBV5-8 and TRBJ1-6): EAGVTQSPTHLIKTRGQQATLRCSPISGHTSVYWYQQALGLGLQFLLWYDEGEERNRGNFPPRFSGRQFPNYSSELNVNALELEDSALYLCASMPGQVDNSPLHFGNGTRLTVT.

The chain has TRBV3-1 (or the pseudogene TRBV3-2) and TRBJ1-1, with TRBD1 matching 10 bases. The V gene end was trimmed by 5 bases and the J gene end by 1 base; junction bases not matched to a gene: 13. Germline lookup yields CDR1 LGHDT and CDR2 YNNKEL (reference sequence). CDR3 size: 18 residues. CDR3 in DNA: TGTGCCAGCAGCTCCCCAAACGGGACAGGGGACCCGAACACTGAAGCTTTCTTT. Its protein is CASSSPNGTGDPNTEAFF.

This chain joins TRBV6-4 and TRBJ2-1, with D perhaps matching TRBD2 (6 bases). The CDR3 sequence is 13 residues long. Germline CDR1 reads MRHNA; CDR2 reads SNTAGT. The ends were cut back, 6 bases at V and 7 bases at J, with 13 bases in the middle. The DNA for the CDR3 is TGTGCCAGCAGCCGATTTAGCGGAAATGAGCAGTTCTTC. It translates to CASSRFSGNEQFF.

The chain combines TRBV6-1 with TRBJ2-3; 8 bases map to TRBD2. The CDR3 is 16 amino acids. CDR1 and CDR2 from the germline V gene are MNHNS and SASEGT. V shed 4 bases and J 2 bases; nucleotides not matched to a gene: 8. As DNA, the CDR3 is TGTGCCAGCAGTGGGGCGTTCGGGAGGGACACAGATACGCAGTATTTT. Residues: CASSGAFGRDTDTQYF.

CDR3 DNA sequence: TGCAGCGTTGTAACGGTAGGGGGCGCGAACACCGGGGAGCTGTTTTTT. Protein sequence: CSVVTVGGANTGELFF. The rearrangement joins TRBV29-1 to TRBJ2-2, with 7 bases aligning to TRBD1. V lost 4 bases to trimming and J lost 0 bases; unmatched junction nucleotides: 8. Germline CDR1 SQVTM, CDR2 ANQGSEA. CDR3 size: 16 residues.

This chain uses TRBV12-2 with TRBJ2-3; the table gives TRBD2 as D, unverified against the DNA. TRBV12-2 is shown as a pseudogene. The CDR3 loop spans 12 amino acids. The chain's CDR3 is CASRLSRDTQYF. CDR3 nucleotide sequence: TGTGCAAGTCGCTTATCGAGGGATACGCAGTATTTT.

This chain joins TRBV9 and TRBJ2-7; D perhaps matches TRBD2 (6 bases). There are 14 residues in the CDR3. Trimming cost V 3 bases and J 6 bases, with 16 bases left between them. The germline V gene has CDR1 SGDLS and CDR2 YYNGEE. The CDR3 reads CASSAPPEGGEQYF. CDR3 coding DNA: TGTGCCAGCAGCGCCCCCCCGGAGGGTGGCGAGCAGTACTTC. Based on the CDR3 plus reference TRBV9 and TRBJ2-7, the full variable domain is DSGVTQTPKHLITATGQRVTLRCSPRSGDLSVYWYQQSLDQGLQFLIQYYNGEERAKGNILERFSAQQFPDLHSELNLSSLELGDSALYFCASSAPPEGGEQYFGPGTRLTVT.